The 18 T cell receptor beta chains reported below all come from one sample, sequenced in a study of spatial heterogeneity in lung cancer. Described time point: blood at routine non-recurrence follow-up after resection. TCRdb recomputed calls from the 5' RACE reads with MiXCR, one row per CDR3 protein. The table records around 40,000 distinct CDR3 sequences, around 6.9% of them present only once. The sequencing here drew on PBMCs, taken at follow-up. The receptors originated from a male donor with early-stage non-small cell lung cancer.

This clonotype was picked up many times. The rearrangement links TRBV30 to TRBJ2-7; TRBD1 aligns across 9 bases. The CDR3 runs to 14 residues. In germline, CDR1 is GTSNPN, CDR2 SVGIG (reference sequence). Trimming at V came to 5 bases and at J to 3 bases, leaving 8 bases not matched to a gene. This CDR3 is CAWQPGQGVYEQYF. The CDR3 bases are TGTGCCTGGCAACCGGGACAGGGAGTCTACGAGCAGTACTTC.

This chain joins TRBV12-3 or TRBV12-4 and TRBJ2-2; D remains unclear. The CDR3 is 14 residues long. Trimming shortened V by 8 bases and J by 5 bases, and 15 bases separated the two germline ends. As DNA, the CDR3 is TGTGCCAGCGGCGGCAGCGACATAACCGGGGAGCTGTTTTTT. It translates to CASGGSDITGELFF.

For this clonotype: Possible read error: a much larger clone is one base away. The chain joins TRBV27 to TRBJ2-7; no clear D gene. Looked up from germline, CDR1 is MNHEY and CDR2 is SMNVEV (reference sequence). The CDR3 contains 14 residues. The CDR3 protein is CANSSPGSSYEQYF. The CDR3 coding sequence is TGTGCCAACAGTTCCCCCGGCAGCTCCTACGAGCAGTACTTC.

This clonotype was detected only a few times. DNA for the CDR3: TGCGCCAGCAGTCAACTGACAGGGGGCCCGCAGGAGGATACGCAGTATTTT. It codes for CASSQLTGGPQEDTQYF. V gene TRBV23-1 combines with J gene TRBJ2-3, with 10 bases fitting TRBD1. TRBV23-1 is reported as an ORF; its role is uncertain. The CDR3 consists of 17 residues. Unmatched junction bases numbered 11, after V lost 2 bases and J lost 6 bases.

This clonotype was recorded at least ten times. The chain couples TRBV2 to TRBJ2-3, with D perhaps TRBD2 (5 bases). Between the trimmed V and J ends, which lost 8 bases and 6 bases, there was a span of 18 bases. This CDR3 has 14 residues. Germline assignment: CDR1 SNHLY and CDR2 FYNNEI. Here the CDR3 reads CASSFERPRDTQYF. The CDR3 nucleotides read TGTGCCAGCTCCTTCGAGCGGCCTCGGGATACGCAGTATTTT.

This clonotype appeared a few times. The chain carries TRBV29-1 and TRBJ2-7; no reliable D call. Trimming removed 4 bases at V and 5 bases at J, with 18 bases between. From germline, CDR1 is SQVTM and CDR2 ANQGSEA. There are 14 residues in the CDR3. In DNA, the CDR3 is TGCAGCGTTGGGGATGCTGGAGTACGTCACGAGCAGTACTTC. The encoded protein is CSVGDAGVRHEQYF.

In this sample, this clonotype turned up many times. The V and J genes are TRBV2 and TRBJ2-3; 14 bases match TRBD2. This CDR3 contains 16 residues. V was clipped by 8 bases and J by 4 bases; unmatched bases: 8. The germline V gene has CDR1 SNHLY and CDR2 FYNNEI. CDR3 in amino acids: CASARGTSGGSDTQYF. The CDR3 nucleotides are TGTGCCAGCGCACGAGGGACTAGCGGGGGTTCAGATACGCAGTATTTT.

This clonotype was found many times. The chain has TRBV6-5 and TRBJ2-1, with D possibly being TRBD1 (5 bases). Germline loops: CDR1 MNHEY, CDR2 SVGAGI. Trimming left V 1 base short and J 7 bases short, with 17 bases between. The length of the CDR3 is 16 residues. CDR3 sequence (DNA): TGTGCCAGCAGTTACTACAGGAACGGGTTTAGGAATGAGCAGTTCTTC. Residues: CASSYYRNGFRNEQFF.

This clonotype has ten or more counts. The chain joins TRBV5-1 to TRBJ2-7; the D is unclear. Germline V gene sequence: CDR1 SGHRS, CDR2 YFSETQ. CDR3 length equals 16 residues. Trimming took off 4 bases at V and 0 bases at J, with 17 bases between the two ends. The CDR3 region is CASSPTFGRSSYEQYF. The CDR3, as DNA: TGCGCCAGCAGCCCAACTTTTGGCAGGTCCTCCTACGAGCAGTACTTC.

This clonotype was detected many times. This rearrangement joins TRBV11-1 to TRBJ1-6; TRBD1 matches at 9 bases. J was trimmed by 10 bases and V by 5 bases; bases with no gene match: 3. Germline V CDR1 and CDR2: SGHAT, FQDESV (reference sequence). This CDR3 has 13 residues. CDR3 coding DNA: TGTGCCAGCAGCCGGGACAGGGAGTCACCCCTCCACTTT. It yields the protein CASSRDRESPLHF.

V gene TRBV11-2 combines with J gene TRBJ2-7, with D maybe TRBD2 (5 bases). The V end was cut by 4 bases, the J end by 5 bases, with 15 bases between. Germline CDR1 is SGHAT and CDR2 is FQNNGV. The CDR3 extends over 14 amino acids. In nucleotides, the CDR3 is TGTGCCAGCAGCTCTACCCGGATGGGAGACGAGCAGTACTTC. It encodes CASSSTRMGDEQYF.

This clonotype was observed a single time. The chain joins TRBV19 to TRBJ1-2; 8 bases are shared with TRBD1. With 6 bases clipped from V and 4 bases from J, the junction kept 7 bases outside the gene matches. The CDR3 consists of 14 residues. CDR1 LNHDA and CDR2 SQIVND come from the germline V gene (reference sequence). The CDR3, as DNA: TGTGCCAGTAGAAAGACAGGGGACCCCTATGGCTACACCTTC. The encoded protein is CASRKTGDPYGYTF.

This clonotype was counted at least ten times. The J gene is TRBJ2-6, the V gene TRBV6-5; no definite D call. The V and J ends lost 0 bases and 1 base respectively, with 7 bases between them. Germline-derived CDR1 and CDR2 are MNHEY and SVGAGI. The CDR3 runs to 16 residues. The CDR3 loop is CASSYSWDSGANVLTF. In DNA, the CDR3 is TGTGCCAGCAGTTACTCTTGGGATTCTGGGGCCAACGTCCTGACTTTC.

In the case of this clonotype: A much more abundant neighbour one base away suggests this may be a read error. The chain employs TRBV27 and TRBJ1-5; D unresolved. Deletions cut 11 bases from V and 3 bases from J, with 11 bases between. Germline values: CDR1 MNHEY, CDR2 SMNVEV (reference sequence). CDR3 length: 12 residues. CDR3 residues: CAGGVTNQPQHF. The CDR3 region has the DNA TGTGCCGGCGGGGTCACCAATCAGCCCCAGCATTTT.

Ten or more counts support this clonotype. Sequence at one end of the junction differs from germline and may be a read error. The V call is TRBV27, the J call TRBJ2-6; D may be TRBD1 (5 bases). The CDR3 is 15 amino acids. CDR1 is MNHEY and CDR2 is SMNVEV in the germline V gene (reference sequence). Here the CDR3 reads CASSFQSSGANVLIF. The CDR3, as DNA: TGTGCCAGCAGTTTTCAGAGCTCTGGGGCCAACGTCCTGATTTTC.

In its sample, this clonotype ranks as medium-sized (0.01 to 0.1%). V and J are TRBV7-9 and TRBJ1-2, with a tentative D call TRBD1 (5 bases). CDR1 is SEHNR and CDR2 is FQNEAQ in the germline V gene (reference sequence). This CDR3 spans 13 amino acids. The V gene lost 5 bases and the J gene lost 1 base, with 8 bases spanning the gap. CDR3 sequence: CASSKDNNYGYTF. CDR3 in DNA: TGTGCCAGCAGCAAGGACAATAACTATGGCTACACCTTC.

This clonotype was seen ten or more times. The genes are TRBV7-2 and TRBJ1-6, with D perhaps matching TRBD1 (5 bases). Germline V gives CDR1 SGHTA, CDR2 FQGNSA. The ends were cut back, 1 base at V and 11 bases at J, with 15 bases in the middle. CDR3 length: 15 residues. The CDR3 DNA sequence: TGTGCCAGCAGCTTAGGAGGCAGGGAGGTGCCACCCCTCCACTTT. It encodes CASSLGGREVPPLHF.

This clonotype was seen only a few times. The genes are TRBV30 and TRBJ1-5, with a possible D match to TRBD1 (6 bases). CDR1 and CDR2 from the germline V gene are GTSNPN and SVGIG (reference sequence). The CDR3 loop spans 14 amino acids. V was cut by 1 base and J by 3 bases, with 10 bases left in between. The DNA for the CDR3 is TGTGCCTGGAGTGGGGGGGCCCTCAATCAGCCCCAGCATTTT. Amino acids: CAWSGGALNQPQHF. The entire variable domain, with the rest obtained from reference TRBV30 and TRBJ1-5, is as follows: SQTIHQWPATLVQPVGSPLSLECTVEGTSNPNLYWYRQAAGRGLQLLFYSVGIGQISSEVPQNLSASRPQDRQFILSSKKLLLSDSGFYLCAWSGGALNQPQHFGDGTRLSIL.